This TCR beta chain was sequenced for a study of T-cell memory formation after mild COVID-19. Background on the study: Each donor largely had its own TCR clusters. Study-wide results and limits: Day 15 to 85 contracting clones showed balanced CD4/CD8; day 15 to 37 expanders favored CD4+.

This clonotype was detected only a few times. Antigen unknown. TCRdb ran MiXCR on the 5' RACE reads and lists one entry per CDR3 protein. Among about 210,000 distinct CDR3 sequences, approximately 30% were seen once, and the ten largest hold about an eighth. Germline-derived CDR1 and CDR2 are MNHEY and SMNVEV (reference sequence). Trimming cost V 1 base and J 1 base; bases outside gene matches: 5. The CDR3 sequence is 16 residues long. The sequenced sample consisted of PBMCs or a T cell subset sorted from them (not recorded which). The chain recombines TRBV27 with TRBJ2-7; 9 positions agree with TRBD2. The origin of this receptor is an adult woman who had mild COVID-19 (a few samples of this study predate the infection). Cell type and time point are not known. CDR3 amino acids: CASSLFASGDSYEQYF. As DNA, the CDR3 is TGTGCCAGCAGTTTATTCGCTAGCGGGGATTCCTACGAGCAGTACTTC.